This T cell receptor beta chain was sequenced in a study of cytomegalovirus exposure and HLA in healthy donors (dated by TCRdb to the late 2010s). Regarding the study in general: In an earlier analysis of under 750 of the donors, 250 to 350 Gb of sequence data and 100 million or so unique TCR beta sequences from about 179 million T cells were reported. An early release that covered some 640 HLA-typed donors contained around 330 gigabases of sequencing data and roughly 84 million unique TCR sequences. Of the roughly 410 genotyped donors, roughly 80% were placed in the genetic ancestry cluster associated with self-reported Caucasian donors. The study aimed to test whether cataloging public T cell receptors could reveal signatures of past pathogen exposure. The study used immunosequencing to profile the T cell repertoires of about 670 subjects and linked those repertoires to cytomegalovirus serostatus. A separate validation cohort of over 95 different subjects was used in addition to the 666-subject first cohort. To predict cytomegalovirus infection status, the study brought together high-throughput TCR immunosequencing, statistical association of individual TCRs with disease status, and machine learning. A later analysis re-examined previously published TCR beta repertoires from more than 600 donors and added high-resolution HLA genotyping to investigate patterns of TCR occurrence. The later analysis used no new phenotypic data to find candidate immune exposures, relying instead on TCR beta sequences and their occurrence across donors. In an earlier analysis of roughly 580 of the donors, high-throughput TCR beta sequencing was used to judge whether each TCR beta V gene segment behaved as functional or pseudogenic. Donor age, sex, ethnicity and CMV serostatus were collected together with the repertoire data. A later genetic analysis took genome-wide SNP genotypes for about three fifths of the 666 donors and used that subset as a discovery cohort. Every discovery cohort repertoire had been produced on one sequencing platform. Both class I and class II loci were covered by HLA typing, at four-digit resolution. Typing coverage differed by locus: A, B, C, DRB1 and DQB1 were typed in about 620-630 donors, DQA1 in about 500, DPA1 in some 570, and DPB1 in 400 to 490. Several DR-DQ haplotypes were treated as single units for association and clustering because of strong linkage in the cohort. Among around 400 genotyped donors of the cohort, an average of around 240,000 unique TCR beta nucleotide sequences were sequenced per donor, roughly 20% of them non-productive.

Concerning this clone itself: It lacks a known antigen. The record has no base qualities; no much larger clone is one base away.

The library was produced with the immunoSEQ multiplex PCR assay. For the multiplex PCR, a mixture combining 60 forward primers for TCR Vbeta segments and 13 reverse primers for TCR Jbeta segments was used. Amplification of the CDR3 region of rearranged TCR beta genes was performed with a multiplex PCR assay on genomic DNA. Amplified TCR beta libraries were sequenced as 87-base-pair reads on the Illumina HiSeq System. The study's own analysis went as follows. A later analysis counted some 80 million unique TCR beta chains across the 550 to 700 repertoires, and roughly 11 million of these chains were shared by at least two donors. Raw reads were error-corrected and collapsed into unique sequences by a nearest-neighbor algorithm in which closely related sequences were merged to remove PCR and sequencing errors. V, D and J gene segments were assigned by aligning CDR3 sequences to IMGT reference sequences. For a sequence to be retained, a match of at least six nucleotides to both a V gene segment and a J gene segment was required. A rearrangement was called productive if the CDR3 had no stop codons and remained in frame with V and J, and every other rearrangement was called non-productive. Following IMGT convention, CDR3 was defined as the stretch from the second conserved V-encoded cysteine to the conserved J-encoded phenylalanine. Sequences without an unambiguous match to a single V gene segment were excluded from the earlier analysis of a few hundred of the donors. An earlier analysis of almost 600 of the donors classified V segments as functional when productive rearrangements were above 56.7% and as segregating when the standard deviation between donors was above 5%. A statistical classification framework was built for diagnosing cytomegalovirus status from the catalog of TCR beta chain sequences. In a later analysis, V and J genes were assigned by comparing TCR nucleotide sequences against IMGT/GENE-DB human TR gene sequences. A later analysis assigned CDR3 sequences and most-parsimonious VDJ recombination scenarios with the TCRdist pipeline. In a later analysis, every TCR beta chain was defined by the combination of its CDR3 amino acid sequence and its V-gene family, and reads without a unique V-gene family were dropped. A later analysis removed over 500 highly shared, low-generation-probability nucleotide sequences to deal with suspected cross-contamination and a sequencing artifact. A later analysis calculated a clonal expansion index for each public chain from normalized within-repertoire ranks of inferred template counts. A later analysis computed generation probabilities with a VDJ recombination model fitted to out-of-frame rearrangements, and checked the results against IGoR. In a later analysis, TCR-TCR, TCR-HLA and TCR-CMV co-occurrence was scored with hypergeometric tests, and a repertoire-size bias correction was applied to TCR pairs. In a later analysis, false discovery rates were estimated by permuting HLA or CMV assignments 20 times. In a later analysis, co-occurring TCRs were grouped with DBSCAN, and TCRdist sequence similarity was added when clustering was performed within HLA-allele-positive subsets. Repertoires with fewer than 30,000 or more than 120,000 public chains were left out of co-occurrence clustering, as were several repertoires with anomalous nucleotide sharing. TCRdb stores this immuneACCESS table with in-frame sequences only. Part of the clones is absent; in the studies checked, under half of the shortfall reflects unresolved V genes, and no reason is known for the rest. V, J and clone size are taken as reported in that table, and D and trimming were inferred from the DNA itself. Within this sample are 150,000 or so clones, with about 80% of them counted one time only. Under 8.5% of the sample goes to the ten largest clones.

General findings and caveats noted by the study authors: For the cohort, immune exposure information was limited to CMV serostatus. Because the 87-base-pair reads could not distinguish some IMGT-functional V segments, including TRBV6-2 and TRBV6-3, those segments were excluded. Most TCR sequences were observed very rarely across donors, whereas some public TCRs were present in many individuals. In this cohort, only TCR beta chains were sequenced, and detectable features were limited by the absence of alpha or paired-chain data. Linkage disequilibrium might explain the correlated functional status among segregating V segments, but an unknown experimental factor could not be excluded. Broadly in line with IMGT annotations, most TCR beta V segments showed up in productive rearrangements about 87% or about 30% of the time in an earlier analysis of some 590 of the donors. A further reported finding was that TCR beta sequences accurately predicted the HLA-A and HLA-B alleles for most subjects in the first cohort. The study gave a list of 150 to 200 TCR beta chains associated with cytomegalovirus. Several of the top co-occurrence clusters appeared to be linked to parvovirus B19, influenza, CMV and Epstein-Barr virus, according to a later analysis. According to a later analysis, TCR association rates differed among HLA loci, with DRB1 alleles showing the most associated TCRs and HLA-C alleles showing the fewest. HLA typing was unavailable for some donors at each locus, so association tests used only the typed subset. A later genetic analysis associated a missense DCLRE1C variant with V-gene and J-gene trimming of TCR beta chains, and an independent cohort replicated the association. A later analysis found that most CMV-associated TCR beta chains appeared HLA-restricted, with HLA associations seemingly driven largely by CMV exposure. A cluster of highly shared sequence variants was judged likely to be a technical artifact of the sequencing pipeline. A later analysis found that HLA-associated TCR beta chains were more clonally expanded and had lower generation probabilities than equally common non-associated chains. In vitro tests confirmed that a few of the cytomegalovirus-associated TCR beta chains recognize cytomegalovirus antigens. The authors suggested that the approach could potentially be generalized to other disease states and immunological phenotypes. Compared with the 666-donor mean, donors in an Asian-associated ancestry cluster had fewer N-insertions in productive TCRs, according to a later genetic analysis. Assigning TCR associations to individual alleles was difficult when HLA alleles, especially DR and DQ, strongly co-occurred. Presence/absence analyses assumed roughly uniform sequencing depth across donors, an assumption that may not hold. Around 16 rarely observed V segments, including chromosome 9 orphons, were excluded from the earlier analysis of some 590 of the donors because counts were too low. At a false discovery rate of 0.05, a later analysis linked around 15,000 TCR beta sequences to specific HLA alleles. Cytomegalovirus status was reported to be diagnosed by the classifier with high specificity and sensitivity in both the original and validation cohorts.

The cohort was made up of roughly 670 healthy bone marrow donors. All cohort members were sampled while nominally healthy, although unrecorded immune exposures were likely present. The donor was CMV seropositive and belonged to the group of 250 to 350 seropositive cohort members. A peripheral blood sample was provided by each donor, and peripheral blood mononuclear cells were used for TCR beta sequencing. The Qiagen DNeasy Blood Extraction Kit was used to extract genomic DNA from the blood cell samples. The germline V gene provides CDR1 SGHDN and CDR2 FVKESK. The CDR3 runs 14 residues from the cysteine to the phenylalanine. CDR3 DNA only is kept here, 42 bases in frame from base 1. V and J are truncated by 3 bases and 2 bases respectively, leaving an intervening sequence of 5 bases.

This sequence uses TRBV14 and TRBJ1-6; the D gene cannot be resolved reliably. The source of this sequence is a woman aged 45-65 years in good health and CMV-seropositive. Sequenced sample: PBMCs. The CDR3 in this case is CASSHEAYNSPLHF. The base sequence is TGTGCCAGCAGCCATGAGGCCTATAATTCACCCCTCCACTTT.